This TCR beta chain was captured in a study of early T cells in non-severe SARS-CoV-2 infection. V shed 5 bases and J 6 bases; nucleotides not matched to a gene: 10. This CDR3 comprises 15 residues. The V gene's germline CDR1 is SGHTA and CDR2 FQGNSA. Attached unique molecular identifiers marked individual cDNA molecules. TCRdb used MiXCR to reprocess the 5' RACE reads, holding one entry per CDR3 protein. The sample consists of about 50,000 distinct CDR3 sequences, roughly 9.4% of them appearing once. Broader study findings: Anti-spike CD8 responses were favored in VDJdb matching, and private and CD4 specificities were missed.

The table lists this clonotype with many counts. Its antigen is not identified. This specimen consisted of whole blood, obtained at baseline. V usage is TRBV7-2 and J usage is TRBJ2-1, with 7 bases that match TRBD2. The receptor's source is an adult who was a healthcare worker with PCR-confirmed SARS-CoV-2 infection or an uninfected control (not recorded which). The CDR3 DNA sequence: TGTGCCAGCAGCCCCCCTGGGAGGGGTTCCAATGAGCAGTTCTTC. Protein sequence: CASSPPGRGSNEQFF.